This section outlines one T cell receptor beta chain sequence together with its context. Its target is not known. Use of 60 Vbeta and 13 Jbeta primers characterized the PCR. Sequencing was performed with immunoSEQ multiplex PCR; in TCRdb, only in-frame clones are kept and a portion is missing. Among 130,000 or so clones listed, 75% were seen once. The sample originates from a study of cytomegalovirus exposure and HLA in healthy donors. Study-wide results and caveats: Analysis was carried out at a later point, and it linked a missense DCLRE1C variant to TCR beta V- and J-gene trimming. Several of the most significant clusters were apparently associated with common viral pathogens in a later analysis.

The clonotype comes from a man under 40 in good health and CMV-seronegative. Sequencing was carried out using PBMCs.

CDR3 protein: CASSPDTYEQYF. CDR3 coding DNA: TGTGCCAGCAGCCCAGACACCTACGAGCAGTACTTC. The V gene is TRBV7-2, the J gene TRBJ2-7; D is unclear. The CDR3 totals 12 residues. V was cut by 5 bases and J by 2 bases, with 7 bases left in between. The germline gives CDR1 SGHTA, CDR2 FQGNSA.